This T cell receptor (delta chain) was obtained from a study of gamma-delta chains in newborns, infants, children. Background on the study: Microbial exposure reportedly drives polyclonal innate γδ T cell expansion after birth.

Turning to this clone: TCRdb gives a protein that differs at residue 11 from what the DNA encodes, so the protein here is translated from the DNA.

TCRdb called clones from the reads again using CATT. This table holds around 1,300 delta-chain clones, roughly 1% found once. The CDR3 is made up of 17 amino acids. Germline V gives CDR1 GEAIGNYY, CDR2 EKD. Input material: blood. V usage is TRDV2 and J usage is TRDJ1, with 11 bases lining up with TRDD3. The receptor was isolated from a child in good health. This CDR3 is CACGTLGDTECTDKLIF. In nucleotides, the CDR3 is TGTGCCTGTGGCACCTTGGGGGATACGGAGTGCACCGATAAACTCATCTTT.